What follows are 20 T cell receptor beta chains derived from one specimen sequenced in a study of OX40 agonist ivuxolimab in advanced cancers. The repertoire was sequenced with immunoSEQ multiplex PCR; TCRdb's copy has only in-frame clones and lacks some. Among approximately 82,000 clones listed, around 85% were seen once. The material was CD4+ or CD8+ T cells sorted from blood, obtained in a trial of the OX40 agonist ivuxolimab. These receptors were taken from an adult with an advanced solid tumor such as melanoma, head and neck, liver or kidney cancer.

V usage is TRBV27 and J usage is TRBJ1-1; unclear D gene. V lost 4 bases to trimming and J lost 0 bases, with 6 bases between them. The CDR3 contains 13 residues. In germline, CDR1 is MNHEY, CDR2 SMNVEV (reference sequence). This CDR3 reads CASSWSLNTEAFF. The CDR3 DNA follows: TGTGCCAGCAGTTGGAGTTTGAACACTGAAGCTTTCTTT.

In DNA, the CDR3 is TGTGCCAGCTCAAGGGGGACAGACAACACTGAAGCTTTCTTT. Translating it yields CASSRGTDNTEAFF. This chain uses TRBV18 with TRBJ1-1; 7 nucleotides agree with TRBD1. V trimming: 5 bases; J trimming: 2 bases; junction bases outside the gene matches: 5. Germline lookup yields CDR1 KGHSH and CDR2 LQKENI. The CDR3 extends over 14 amino acids.

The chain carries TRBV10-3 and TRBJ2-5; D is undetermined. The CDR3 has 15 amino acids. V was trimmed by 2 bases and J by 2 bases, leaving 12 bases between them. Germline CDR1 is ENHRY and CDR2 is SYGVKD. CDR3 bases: TGTGCCATCAGTGAGGGGTTGGGGATACAAGAGACCCAGTACTTC. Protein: CAISEGLGIQETQYF.

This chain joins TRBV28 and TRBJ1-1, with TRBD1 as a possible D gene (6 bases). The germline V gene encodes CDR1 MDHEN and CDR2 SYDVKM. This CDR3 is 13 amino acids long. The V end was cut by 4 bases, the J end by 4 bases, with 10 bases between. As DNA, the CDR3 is TGTGCCAGCAGTTCGCCAGGGGCCACTGAAGCTTTCTTT. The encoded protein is CASSSPGATEAFF.

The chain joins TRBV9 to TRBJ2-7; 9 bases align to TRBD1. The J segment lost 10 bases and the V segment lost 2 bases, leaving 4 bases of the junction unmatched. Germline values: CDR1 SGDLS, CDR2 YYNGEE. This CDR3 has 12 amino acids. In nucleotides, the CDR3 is TGTGCCAGCAGCGTGGGGACAGGGCAACAGTACTTC. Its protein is CASSVGTGQQYF.

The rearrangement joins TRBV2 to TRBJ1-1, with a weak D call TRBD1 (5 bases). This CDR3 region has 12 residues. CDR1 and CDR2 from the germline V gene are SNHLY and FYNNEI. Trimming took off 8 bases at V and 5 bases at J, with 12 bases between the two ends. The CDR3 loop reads CASRGEGTEAFF. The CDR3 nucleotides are TGTGCCAGCCGTGGCGAGGGGACTGAAGCTTTCTTT.

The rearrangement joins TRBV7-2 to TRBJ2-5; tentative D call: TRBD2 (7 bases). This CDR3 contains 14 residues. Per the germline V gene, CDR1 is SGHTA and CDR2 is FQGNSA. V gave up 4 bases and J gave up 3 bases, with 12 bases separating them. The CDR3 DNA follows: TGTGCCAGCAGCTCGTGGGGGGGCGAAGAGACCCAGTACTTC. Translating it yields CASSSWGGEETQYF.

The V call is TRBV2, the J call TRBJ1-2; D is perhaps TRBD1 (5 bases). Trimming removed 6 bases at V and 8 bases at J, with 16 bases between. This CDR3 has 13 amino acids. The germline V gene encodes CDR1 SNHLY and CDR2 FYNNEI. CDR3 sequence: CASRTDGPRGYTF. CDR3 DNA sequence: TGTGCCAGCAGGACAGACGGACCCCGCGGCTACACCTTC.

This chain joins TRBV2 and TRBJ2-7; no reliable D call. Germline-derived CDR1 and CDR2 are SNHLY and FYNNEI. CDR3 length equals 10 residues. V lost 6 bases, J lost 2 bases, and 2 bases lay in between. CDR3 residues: CASSAYEQYF. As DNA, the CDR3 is TGTGCCAGCAGCGCCTACGAGCAGTACTTC.

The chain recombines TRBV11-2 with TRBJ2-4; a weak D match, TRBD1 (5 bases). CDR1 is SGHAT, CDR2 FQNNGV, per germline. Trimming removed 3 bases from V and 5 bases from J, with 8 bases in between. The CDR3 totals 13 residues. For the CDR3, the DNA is TGTGCCAGCAGCTTGACAGAAGAAAACATTCAGTACTTC. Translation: CASSLTEENIQYF. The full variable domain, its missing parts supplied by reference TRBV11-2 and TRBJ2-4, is EAGVAQSPRYKIIEKRQSVAFWCNPISGHATLYWYQQILGQGPKLLIQFQNNGVVDDSQLPKDRFSAERLKGVDSTLKIQPAKLEDSAVYLCASSLTEENIQYFGAGTRLSVL.

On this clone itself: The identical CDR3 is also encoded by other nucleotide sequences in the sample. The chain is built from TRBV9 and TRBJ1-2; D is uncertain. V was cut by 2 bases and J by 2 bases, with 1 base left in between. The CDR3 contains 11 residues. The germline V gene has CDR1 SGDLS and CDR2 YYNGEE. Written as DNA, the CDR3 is TGTGCCAGCAGCGTGAACTATGGCTACACCTTC. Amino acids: CASSVNYGYTF. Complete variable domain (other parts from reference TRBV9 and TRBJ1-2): DSGVTQTPKHLITATGQRVTLRCSPRSGDLSVYWYQQSLDQGLQFLIQYYNGEERAKGNILERFSAQQFPDLHSELNLSSLELGDSALYFCASSVNYGYTFGSGTRLTVV.

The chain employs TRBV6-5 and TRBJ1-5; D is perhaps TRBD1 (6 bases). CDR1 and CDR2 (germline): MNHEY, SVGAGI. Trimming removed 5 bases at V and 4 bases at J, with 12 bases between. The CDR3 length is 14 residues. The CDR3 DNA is TGTGCCAGCAGTCAGGGACAACGAAATCAGCCCCAGCATTTT. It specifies CASSQGQRNQPQHF.

CDR3 DNA sequence: TGTGCCAGCCTCGGTTTAAGGTCACCCCTCCACTTT. Encoded protein: CASLGLRSPLHF. V is TRBV2 and J is TRBJ1-6, with D hard to call. CDR1 and CDR2 (germline): SNHLY, FYNNEI. The CDR3 length is 12 residues. V was shortened by 8 bases and J by 10 bases, with 12 bases between the two germline ends.

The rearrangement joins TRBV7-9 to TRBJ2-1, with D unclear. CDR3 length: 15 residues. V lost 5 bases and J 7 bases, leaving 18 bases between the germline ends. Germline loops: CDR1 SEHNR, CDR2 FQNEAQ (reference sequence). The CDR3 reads CASSPKVRLGNEQFF. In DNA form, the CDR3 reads TGTGCCAGCAGCCCTAAGGTACGTCTCGGGAATGAGCAGTTCTTC.

This CDR3 reads CASSSGLRAFF. For the CDR3, the DNA is TGTGCCAGCAGCTCAGGGCTGAGAGCTTTCTTT. V usage is TRBV7-9 and J usage is TRBJ1-1; D might be TRBD1 (5 bases). Germline V gene sequence: CDR1 SEHNR, CDR2 FQNEAQ (reference sequence). The CDR3 has 11 residues. Trimming took off 4 bases at V and 10 bases at J, with 10 bases between the two ends.

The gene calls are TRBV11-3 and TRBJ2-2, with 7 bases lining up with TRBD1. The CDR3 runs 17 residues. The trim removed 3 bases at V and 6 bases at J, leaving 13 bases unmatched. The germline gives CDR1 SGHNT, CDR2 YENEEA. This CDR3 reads CASSFSTGEWFAGELFF. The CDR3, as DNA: TGTGCCAGCAGCTTCTCCACAGGGGAGTGGTTTGCCGGGGAGCTGTTTTTT.

As DNA, the CDR3 is TGTGCCAGTAGTCCCGGGACAGTAGGGACTGAAGCTTTCTTT. This gives the protein CASSPGTVGTEAFF. This sequence joins TRBV19 and TRBJ1-1; 7 nucleotides match TRBD1. V lost 5 bases and J lost 5; bases outside the gene matches: 8. The CDR3 extends over 14 amino acids. Germline V gene lookup returns CDR1 LNHDA and CDR2 SQIVND (reference sequence).

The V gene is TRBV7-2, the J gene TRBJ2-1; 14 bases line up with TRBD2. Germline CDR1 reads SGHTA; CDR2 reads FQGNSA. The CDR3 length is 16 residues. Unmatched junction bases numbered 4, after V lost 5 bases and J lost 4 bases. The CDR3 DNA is TGTGCCAGCAGCCCGGGACTAGCGGGGGAGTACAATGAGCAGTTCTTC. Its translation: CASSPGLAGEYNEQFF.

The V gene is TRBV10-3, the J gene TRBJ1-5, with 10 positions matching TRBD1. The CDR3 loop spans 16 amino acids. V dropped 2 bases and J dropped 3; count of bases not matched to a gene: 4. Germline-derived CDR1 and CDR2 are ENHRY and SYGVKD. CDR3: CAISEGDRGPNQPQHF. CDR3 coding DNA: TGTGCCATCAGTGAGGGGGACAGGGGTCCCAATCAGCCCCAGCATTTT.

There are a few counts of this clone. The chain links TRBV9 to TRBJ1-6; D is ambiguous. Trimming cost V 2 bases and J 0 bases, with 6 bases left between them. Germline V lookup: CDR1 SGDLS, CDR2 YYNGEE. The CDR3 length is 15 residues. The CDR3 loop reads CASSVEGSYNSPLHF. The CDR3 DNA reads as TGTGCCAGCAGCGTCGAAGGCTCCTATAATTCACCCCTCCACTTT.